The source of this TCR beta chain is a study of spatial heterogeneity in lung cancer. At the level of the study: In tumor regions, TCR transcript counts tracked strongly with a T cell module score from matched bulk RNA-seq.

As for time point: sample taken at primary tumor resection. A total of 72 untreated early-stage non-small cell lung cancer patients served as donors. Germline V gives CDR1 DFQATT, CDR2 SNEGSKA (reference sequence). With 0 bases clipped from V and 5 bases from J, the junction kept 10 bases outside the gene matches. This CDR3 is built from 15 residues. Study outcomes and limitations: Counts that tracked tumor mutation counts were those of expanded intratumoral alpha and beta TCRs.

This clonotype is termed medium-sized (0.01 to 0.1%). Its antigen is unidentified. This beta chain is an off-target read within a library intended for alpha chains, so its frequency means little. TCRdb processed the 5' RACE reads anew with MiXCR; each CDR3 protein has one entry. The sample has around 2,500 distinct CDR3 sequences, 4.5% to 6% seen once. The starting material was lung tumor tissue, obtained at surgery. The TCR comes from a male donor with early-stage non-small cell lung cancer. V gene TRBV20-1 combines with J gene TRBJ2-7; 7 bases are a match to TRBD2. For the CDR3, the DNA is TGCAGTGCTAGAGATCTCCGGAAGGCGGGGGACGAGCAGTACTTC. Protein sequence: CSARDLRKAGDEQYF.